The 10 T cell receptor beta chains below come from one sample, sequenced in a study of T cell repertoires in cytomegalovirus infection. TCRdb re-called the reads through MiXCR, storing one row per CDR3 protein. The sample yields about 240,000 distinct CDR3 sequences, more than 9% seen once. Specimen: PBMCs. The receptors come from a human donor in good health (CMV status not recorded). Some clones in this sample may be carry-over from other donors' samples.

The chain has TRBV14 and TRBJ1-4; D gene ambiguous. The germline V and J ends were trimmed by 3 bases and 8 bases, with 13 bases remaining between them. CDR1 and CDR2 (germline): SGHDN, FVKESK. This CDR3 is built from 14 residues. DNA for the CDR3: TGTGCCAGCAGCCACCTGGCAGTTGGGGAAAAACTGTTTTTT. Its translation is CASSHLAVGEKLFF.

This clonotype was recorded at least ten times. The rearrangement links TRBV6-2 or TRBV6-3 to TRBJ2-7; D possibly uses TRBD1 or TRBD2 (5 bases each). Germline CDR1 reads MNHEY; CDR2 reads SVGEGT. V gave up 2 bases and J gave up 6 bases, with 14 bases separating them. CDR3 length: 14 residues. The CDR3 spells CASSYMGRGAEQYF. The CDR3 DNA reads TGTGCCAGCAGTTACATGGGTAGAGGGGCCGAGCAGTACTTC.

This clonotype was recorded many times. This chain uses TRBV28 with TRBJ2-5, with 8 bases lining up with TRBD2. The germline CDR1 and CDR2 sequences are MDHEN and SYDVKM. Trimming took 5 bases from V and 1 from J; bases not matched to a gene: 3. The CDR3 extends over 14 amino acids. The CDR3 DNA sequence: TGTGCCAGCAGTCCAGGACTAGCCCAAGAGACCCAGTACTTC. Protein: CASSPGLAQETQYF.

Ten or more counts support this clonotype. This chain's CDR3 is CASSFSLYNEQFF. In nucleotides, the CDR3 is TGTGCCAGCAGCTTTAGCCTCTACAATGAGCAGTTCTTC. V gene TRBV7-2 combines with J gene TRBJ2-1; no clear D. CDR3 length equals 13 residues. V dropped 3 bases and J dropped 3 bases, with 6 bases sitting between them. From germline, CDR1 is SGHTA and CDR2 FQGNSA.

This clonotype was observed many times. One end of the junction is discordant with germline, which a read error may explain. The chain uses TRBV11-2 and TRBJ2-3; TRBD1 is a possible D gene (5 bases). The CDR3 extends over 13 amino acids. Germline-derived CDR1 and CDR2 are SGHAT and FQNNGV. The CDR3 DNA sequence: TGTGCCAGCAGCTTAGTAGGGGTCCCAAGACTTTTTTTT. This sequence encodes CASSLVGVPRLFF.

The CDR3 is CAGGLHTQYF. The CDR3 DNA reads TGTGCCGGAGGTCTTCATACGCAGTATTTT. The rearrangement links TRBV6-2 or TRBV6-3 to TRBJ2-3, with D possibly being TRBD2 (5 bases). The CDR3 contains 10 residues. V lost 11 bases, J lost 7 bases, and 10 bases lay in between. Germline V gene sequence: CDR1 MNHEY, CDR2 SVGEGT.

This clonotype was seen a handful of times. The chain uses TRBV24-1 and TRBJ2-7; TRBD1 matches 7 bases. The ends lost 6 bases at V and 2 bases at J; junction bases unmatched: 6. The V gene's germline CDR1 is KGHDR and CDR2 SFDVKD. The CDR3 has 14 amino acids. CDR3 DNA sequence: TGTGCCACCAGTAGAGACAGGGCGGCCTACGAGCAGTACTTC. This encodes CATSRDRAAYEQYF.

This clonotype was seen at least ten times. The genes are TRBV10-3 and TRBJ2-5; 7 bases agree with TRBD2. CDR1 ENHRY and CDR2 SYGVKD come from the germline V gene. The CDR3 loop spans 12 amino acids. Germline trimming cut 8 bases from V and 5 bases from J; bases unmatched to any gene: 5. CDR3 nucleotide sequence: TGTGCCATCGCGGGGGTTAGGGAGACCCAGTACTTC. Its protein is CAIAGVRETQYF.

About this clonotype: A much larger clone is a single base away; this may be a read error. V gene TRBV6-6 combines with J gene TRBJ2-1; 10 bases are shared with TRBD1. In germline, CDR1 is MNHNY, CDR2 SVGAGI (reference sequence). The CDR3 consists of 15 residues. CDR3 bases: TGTGCCAGCATCACCGACAGGGGGCTTTACAATGTGCAGTTCTTC. It encodes CASITDRGLYNVQFF.

The V and J genes are TRBV6-6 and TRBJ2-1; 8 nucleotides agree with TRBD2. The trim removed 7 bases at V and 6 bases at J, leaving 5 bases unmatched. This CDR3 is 13 amino acids long. Germline V gene data show CDR1 as MNHNY and CDR2 as SVGAGI (reference sequence). Here the CDR3 DNA reads TGTGCCAGCACCCAGACTAGCGCCAATGAGCAGTTCTTC. This gives the protein CASTQTSANEQFF.